This TCR beta chain stems from a study of shared clonotypes between healthy human individuals. Study-wide context: The plates for each donor numbered three CD4 naive, three CD4 memory, two CD8 naive and one CD8 memory.

Trimming took off 4 bases at V and 4 bases at J, with 9 bases between the two ends. CDR3 length equals 13 residues. CDR1 is PRHDT, CDR2 FYEKMQ, per germline (reference sequence). Selected positively for CCR7 and CD45RO-negative, naive CD8 cells excluded terminally differentiated effector memory CD45RA+ cells. Profiling relied on immunoSEQ multiplex PCR, and the TCRdb table lists in-frame clones only, not all of them. Found here are approximately 2,200,000 clones, 85% to 95% of them singletons; the top ten hold more than 1.5%. J is TRBJ2-3 and V is TRBV13; D unclear. The origin of this receptor is a man between 18 and 35 years old in good health. Some clones in this sample may be carry-over from other donors' samples. Sequenced: naive CD8+ T cells from PBMCs. CDR3 nucleotide sequence: TGTGCCAGCAGCTCCCTAGAAGCAGATACGCAGTATTTT. Its translation is CASSSLEADTQYF. Full variable domain (rest looked up from reference TRBV13 and TRBJ2-3): AAGVIQSPRHLIKEKRETATLKCYPIPRHDTVYWYQQGPGQDPQFLISFYEKMQSDKGSIPDRFSAQQFSDYHSELNMSSLELGDSALYFCASSSLEADTQYFGPGTRLTVL.